This T cell receptor (beta chain) was observed in a study of metastatic and nonmetastatic thyroid tumors. As for the study in general: The study looked at repertoires side by side in blood and in tumor or nodule tissue from malignant and benign thyroid patients.

All patients were untreated before thyroid surgery. With respect to this clone: Its target is not known. A much larger clone is a single base away; this may be a read error. Other DNA sequences of this sample code for an identical CDR3.

TCRdb used MiXCR to call clones anew from the PCR reads. The sample has about 40,000 clones; about 13% are singletons. Findings and caveats of the study: It was reported that TCR beta diversity was significantly higher in malignant thyroid tumors than benign nodules, in blood and tumor.

The CDR3 totals 14 residues. The germline CDR1 and CDR2 sequences are KGHSH and LQKENI. Trimming shortened V by 3 bases and J by 6 bases, and 11 bases separated the two germline ends. Sequencing was carried out using blood. This chain uses TRBV18 with TRBJ1-4; D gene uncertain. This TCR was sampled from a female donor with papillary thyroid cancer or a benign thyroid nodule (not recorded which). Some clones in this sample may be carry-over from other donors' samples. As DNA, the CDR3 is TGTGCCAGCTCACCCCCAGCGGGCGATGAAAAACTGTTTTTT. This codes for CASSPPAGDEKLFF.